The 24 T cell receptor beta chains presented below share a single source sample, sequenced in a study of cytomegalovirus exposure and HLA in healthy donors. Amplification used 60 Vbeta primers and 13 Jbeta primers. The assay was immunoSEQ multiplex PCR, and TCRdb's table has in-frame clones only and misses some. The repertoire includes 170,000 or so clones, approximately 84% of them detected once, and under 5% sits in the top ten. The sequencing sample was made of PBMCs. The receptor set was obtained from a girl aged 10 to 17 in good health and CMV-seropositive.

The CDR3 region is CASSARDRDITIYF. CDR3 bases: TGTGCCAGCTCAGCCCGGGACAGGGATATCACCATATATTTT. This chain uses TRBV18 with TRBJ1-3, with TRBD1 identical over 9 bases. With V trimmed by 5 bases and J by 9 bases, 8 bases remained unmatched. The CDR3 loop spans 14 amino acids. Germline values: CDR1 KGHSH, CDR2 LQKENI.

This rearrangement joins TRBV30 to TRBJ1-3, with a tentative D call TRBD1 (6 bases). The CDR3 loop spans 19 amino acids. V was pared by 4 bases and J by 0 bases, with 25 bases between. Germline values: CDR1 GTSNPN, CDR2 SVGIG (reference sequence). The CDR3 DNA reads TGTGCCTGGAACTCCTACCGAACCTATGGGACAAGCTCTGGAAACACCATATATTTT. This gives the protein CAWNSYRTYGTSSGNTIYF.

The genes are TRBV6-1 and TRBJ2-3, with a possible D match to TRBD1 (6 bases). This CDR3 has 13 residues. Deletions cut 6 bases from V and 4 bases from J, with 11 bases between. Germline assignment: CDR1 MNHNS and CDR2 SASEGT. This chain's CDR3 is CASSRDTPDTQYF. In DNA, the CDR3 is TGTGCCAGCAGCCGGGACACCCCAGATACGCAGTATTTT.

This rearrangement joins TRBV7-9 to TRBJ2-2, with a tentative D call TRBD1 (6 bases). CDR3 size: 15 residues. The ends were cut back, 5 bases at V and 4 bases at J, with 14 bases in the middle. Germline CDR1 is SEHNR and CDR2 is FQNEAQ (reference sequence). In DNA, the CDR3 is TGTGCCAGCAGCATACGACAGGATCCCACCGGGGAGCTGTTTTTT. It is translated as CASSIRQDPTGELFF.

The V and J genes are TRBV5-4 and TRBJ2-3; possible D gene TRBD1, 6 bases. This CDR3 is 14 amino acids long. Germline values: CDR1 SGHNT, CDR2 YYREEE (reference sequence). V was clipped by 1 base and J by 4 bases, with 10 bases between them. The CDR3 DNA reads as TGTGCCAGCAGCTTGACAGGGAGAGCAGATACGCAGTATTTT. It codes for CASSLTGRADTQYF.

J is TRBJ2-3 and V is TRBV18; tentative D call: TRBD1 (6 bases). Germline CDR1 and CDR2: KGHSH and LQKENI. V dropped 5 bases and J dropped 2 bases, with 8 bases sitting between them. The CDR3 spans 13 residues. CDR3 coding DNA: TGTGCCAGCTCAGAGGGGGACACAGATACGCAGTATTTT. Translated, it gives CASSEGDTDTQYF.

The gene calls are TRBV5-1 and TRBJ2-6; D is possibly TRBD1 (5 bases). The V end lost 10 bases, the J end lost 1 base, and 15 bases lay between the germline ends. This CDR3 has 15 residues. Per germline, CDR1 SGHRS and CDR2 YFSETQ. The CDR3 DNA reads TGCGCCTCTGGGGCAACACCATCTGGGGCCAACGTCCTGACTTTC. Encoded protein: CASGATPSGANVLTF.

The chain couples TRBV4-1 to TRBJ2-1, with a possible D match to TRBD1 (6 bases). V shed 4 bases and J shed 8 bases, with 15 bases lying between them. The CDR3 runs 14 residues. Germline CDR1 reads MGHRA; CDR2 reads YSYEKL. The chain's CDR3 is CASSLQTQGYEQFF. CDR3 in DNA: TGCGCCAGCAGCCTCCAGACACAGGGCTATGAGCAGTTCTTC.

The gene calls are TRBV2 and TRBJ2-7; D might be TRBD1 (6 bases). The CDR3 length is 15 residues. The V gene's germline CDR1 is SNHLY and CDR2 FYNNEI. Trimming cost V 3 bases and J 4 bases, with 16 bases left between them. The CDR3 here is CASSDKAQGLYEQYF. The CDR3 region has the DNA TGTGCCAGCAGTGATAAGGCGCAGGGGCTATACGAGCAGTACTTC.

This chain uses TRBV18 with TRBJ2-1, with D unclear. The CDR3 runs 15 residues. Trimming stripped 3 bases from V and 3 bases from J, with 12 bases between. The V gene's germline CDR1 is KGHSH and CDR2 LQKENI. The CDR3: CASSPAVENYNEQFF. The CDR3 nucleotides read TGTGCCAGCTCACCCGCCGTGGAGAACTACAATGAGCAGTTCTTC.

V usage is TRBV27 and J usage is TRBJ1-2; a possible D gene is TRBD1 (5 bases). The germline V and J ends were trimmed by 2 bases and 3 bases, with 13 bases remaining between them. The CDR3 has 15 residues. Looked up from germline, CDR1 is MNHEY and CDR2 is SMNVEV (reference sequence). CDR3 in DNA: TGTGCCAGCAGTTTAACCAATAGGGGTGACTATGGCTACACCTTC. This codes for CASSLTNRGDYGYTF.

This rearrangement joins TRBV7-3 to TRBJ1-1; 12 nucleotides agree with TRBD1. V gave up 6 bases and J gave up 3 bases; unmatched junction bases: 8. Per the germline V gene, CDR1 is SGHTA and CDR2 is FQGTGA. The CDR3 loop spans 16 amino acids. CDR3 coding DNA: TGTGCCAGCAGTACGGGACAGGGGGCGGTTGACACTGAAGCTTTCTTT. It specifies CASSTGQGAVDTEAFF.

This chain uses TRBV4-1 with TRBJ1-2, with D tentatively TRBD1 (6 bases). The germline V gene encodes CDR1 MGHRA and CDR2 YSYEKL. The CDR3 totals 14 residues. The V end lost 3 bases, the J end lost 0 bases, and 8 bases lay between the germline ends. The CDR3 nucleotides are TGCGCCAGCAGCCACCGGACAGCTAACTATGGCTACACCTTC. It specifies CASSHRTANYGYTF.

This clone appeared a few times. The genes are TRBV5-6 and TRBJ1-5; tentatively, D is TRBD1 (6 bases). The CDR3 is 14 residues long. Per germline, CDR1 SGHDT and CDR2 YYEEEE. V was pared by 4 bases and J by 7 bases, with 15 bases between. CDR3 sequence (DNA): TGTGCCAGCAGCCCCGCAGGGGTATCGCAGCCCCAGCATTTT. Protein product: CASSPAGVSQPQHF. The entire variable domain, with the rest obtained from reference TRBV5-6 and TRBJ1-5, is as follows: DAGVTQSPTHLIKTRGQQVTLRCSPKSGHDTVSWYQQALGQGPQFIFQYYEEEERQRGNFPDRFSGHQFPNYSSELNVNALLLGDSALYLCASSPAGVSQPQHFGDGTRLSIL.

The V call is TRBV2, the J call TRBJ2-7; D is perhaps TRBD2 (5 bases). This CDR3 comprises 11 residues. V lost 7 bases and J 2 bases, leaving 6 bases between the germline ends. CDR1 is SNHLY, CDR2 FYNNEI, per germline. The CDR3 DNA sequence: TGTGCCAGCACCGGGACCTACGAGCAGTACTTC. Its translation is CASTGTYEQYF.

This CDR3 is CASSTGGGSRNNQPQHF. The CDR3 nucleotides read TGTGCCAGCAGTACTGGGGGGGGCTCGAGGAACAATCAGCCCCAGCATTTT. The chain uses TRBV7-3 and TRBJ1-5; possibly TRBD1 for D (6 bases). V gave up 6 bases and J gave up 3 bases, with 21 bases separating them. The CDR3 totals 17 residues. CDR1 SGHTA and CDR2 FQGTGA come from the germline V gene.

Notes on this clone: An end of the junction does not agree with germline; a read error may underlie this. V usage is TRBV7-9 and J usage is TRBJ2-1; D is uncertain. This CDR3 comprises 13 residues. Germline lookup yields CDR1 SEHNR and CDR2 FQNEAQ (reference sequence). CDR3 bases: TGTTCCAGCAGCCCAAAACGCGACAATGAGCAGTTCTTC. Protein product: CSSSPKRDNEQFF.

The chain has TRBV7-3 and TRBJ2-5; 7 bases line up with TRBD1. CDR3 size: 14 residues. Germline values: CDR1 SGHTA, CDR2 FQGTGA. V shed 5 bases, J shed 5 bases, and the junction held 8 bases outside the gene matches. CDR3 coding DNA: TGTGCCAGCAGCCCGAATACAGGGGTGGAGACCCAGTACTTC. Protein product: CASSPNTGVETQYF.

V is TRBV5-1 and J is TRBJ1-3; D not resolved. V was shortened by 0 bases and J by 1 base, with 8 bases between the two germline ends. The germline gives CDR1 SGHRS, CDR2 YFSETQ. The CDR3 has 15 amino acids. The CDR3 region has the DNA TGCGCCAGCAGCTTGGCTCCGGGTTCTGGAAACACCATATATTTT. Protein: CASSLAPGSGNTIYF. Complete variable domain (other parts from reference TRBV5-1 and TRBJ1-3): KAGVTQTPRYLIKTRGQQVTLSCSPISGHRSVSWYQQTPGQGLQFLFEYFSETQRNKGNFPGRFSGRQFSNSRSEMNVSTLELGDSALYLCASSLAPGSGNTIYFGEGSWLTVV.

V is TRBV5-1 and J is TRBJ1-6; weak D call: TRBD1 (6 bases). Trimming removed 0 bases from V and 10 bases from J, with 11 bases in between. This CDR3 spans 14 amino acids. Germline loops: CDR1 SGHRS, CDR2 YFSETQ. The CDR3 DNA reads TGCGCCAGCAGCTTGGAGGGAGGGGGATCACCCCTCCACTTT. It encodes CASSLEGGGSPLHF. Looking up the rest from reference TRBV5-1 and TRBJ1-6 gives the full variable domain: KAGVTQTPRYLIKTRGQQVTLSCSPISGHRSVSWYQQTPGQGLQFLFEYFSETQRNKGNFPGRFSGRQFSNSRSEMNVSTLELGDSALYLCASSLEGGGSPLHFGNGTRLTVT.

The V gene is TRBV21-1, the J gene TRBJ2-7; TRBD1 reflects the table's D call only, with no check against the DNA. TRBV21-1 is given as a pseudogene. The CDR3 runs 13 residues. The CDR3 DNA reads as TGTGCCAGCAGCACCCGGGACAGATACGAGCAGTACTTC. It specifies CASSTRDRYEQYF.

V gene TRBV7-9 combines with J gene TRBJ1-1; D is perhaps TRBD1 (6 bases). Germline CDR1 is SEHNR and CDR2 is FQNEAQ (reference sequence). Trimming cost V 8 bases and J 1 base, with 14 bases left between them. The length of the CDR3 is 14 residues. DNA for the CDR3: TGTGCCAGCGGCATAATGACAGGGAACACTGAAGCTTTCTTT. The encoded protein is CASGIMTGNTEAFF.

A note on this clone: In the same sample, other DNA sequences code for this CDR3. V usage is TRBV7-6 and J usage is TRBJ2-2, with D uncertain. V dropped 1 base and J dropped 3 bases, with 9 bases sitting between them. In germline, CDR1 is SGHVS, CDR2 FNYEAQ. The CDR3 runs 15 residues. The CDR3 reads CASSLVLSDTGELFF. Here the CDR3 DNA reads TGTGCCAGCAGCTTAGTTCTTTCAGACACCGGGGAGCTGTTTTTT.

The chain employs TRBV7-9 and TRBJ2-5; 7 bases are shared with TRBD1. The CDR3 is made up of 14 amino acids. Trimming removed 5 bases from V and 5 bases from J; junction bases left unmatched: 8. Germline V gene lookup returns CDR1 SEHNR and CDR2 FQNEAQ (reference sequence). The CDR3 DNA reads TGTGCCAGCAGCCGAAAAGAAGGGGGCGAGACCCAGTACTTC. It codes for CASSRKEGGETQYF.